Listed below are T cell receptor beta chains from one sample, sequenced in a study of graft-versus-host responses after intestinal transplantation. Measured with immunoSEQ multiplex PCR; TCRdb has only the in-frame clones, and not every one. The table shows about 85,000 clones, with around 93% occurring only once. The antigens of these receptors remain unknown. The sequencing here drew on unstimulated CD8+ T cells sorted from spleen or lymph node cells, taken before transplant. Receptor source: a human donor who was the organ donor for an intestinal transplant. CDR3s include the opening cysteine and the closing phenylalanine or tryptophan. The D gene is left open where the match is weak. Size values are once, few and many counts, or a class for expanded clones, and some rows have none.

TGTGCCAGAAGCTTGGCTGGGGAGGGCAAAAACAATGAGCAGTTCTTC	CARSLAGEGKNNEQFF	.	16	TRBD2	TRBJ2-1	TRBV5-3
TGTGCCAGCAGCCCCCAGGGGGCGGCCTACAATGAGCAGTTCTTC	CASSPQGAAYNEQFF	.	15	TRBD1	TRBJ2-1	TRBV27
TGCGCCAGCAGTGTTCGACAGGGTTGGCAGCCCCAGCATTTT	CASSVRQGWQPQHF	.	14	TRBD1	TRBJ1-5	TRBV10-2
TGTGCCAGCAGCTCGTCCACTAGCGGGTCAGTCCCCTACGAGCAGTACTTC	CASSSSTSGSVPYEQYF	.	17	TRBD2	TRBJ2-7	TRBV7-9
TGCGCCAGCAGCCTACCACAGGGGGCGGAGAATGAGCAGTTCTTC	CASSLPQGAENEQFF	.	15	TRBD1	TRBJ2-1	TRBV5-1
TGTGCCAGGGGGGGGACCCACTTCTACGAGCAGTACTTC	CARGGTHFYEQYF	.	13	TRBD2	TRBJ2-7	TRBV2
TGTGCCAGCAGTTTATCGGGGACAGCGGCGAACACCGGGGAGCTGTTTTTT	CASSLSGTAANTGELFF	.	17	TRBD1	TRBJ2-2	TRBV27
TGTGCCAGTAGTTTCCGGGAGCTTCTAAGCAATCAGCCCCAGCATTTT	CASSFRELLSNQPQHF	.	16	.	TRBJ1-5	TRBV19
TGTGCCAGCAGCTTCGAGGGGGGACCCTACAATGAGCAGTTCTTC	CASSFEGGPYNEQFF	.	15	.	TRBJ2-1	TRBV7-2
TGTGCCAGCAGCTGGGGCGGGGGACAAAATTCACCCCTCCACTTT	CASSWGGGQNSPLHF	.	15	.	TRBJ1-6	TRBV27
TGTGCCAGCGGTCCTCCCATGAACACTGAAGCTTTCTTT	CASGPPMNTEAFF	.	13	.	TRBJ1-1	TRBV5-4
TGTGCCAGCAGCTCCGGGCGGGAGCTGTTTTTT	CASSSGRELFF	once	11	.	TRBJ2-2	TRBV27
TGTGCCAGCAGACAGAGTAACACCGGGGAGCTGTTTTTT	CASRQSNTGELFF	.	13	.	TRBJ2-2	TRBV4-2
TGTGCCAGCTACATGGTGGGAAACACCATATATTTT	CASYMVGNTIYF	.	12	.	TRBJ1-3	TRBV2
TGTGCCAGCAGCGTAGGGACCCTCCCCTACGAGCAGTACTTC	CASSVGTLPYEQYF	.	14	.	TRBJ2-7	TRBV9